This passage covers 16 T cell receptor beta chains from one sample sequenced in a study of blood T cell repertoires in COVID-19. The method was immunoSEQ multiplex PCR; TCRdb's version includes in-frame clones alone and lacks a portion of them. Of 200,000 to 300,000 clones listed, 87% are singletons. The specimen sequenced was peripheral blood. All receptors come from a man aged 18 to 35 with active or convalescent COVID-19.

The count of this clone is one. This chain joins TRBV19 and TRBJ2-3; the D gene is possibly TRBD2 (5 bases). The germline V gene encodes CDR1 LNHDA and CDR2 SQIVND (reference sequence). CDR3 size: 13 residues. The V and J ends lost 7 bases and 4 bases respectively, with 12 bases between them. CDR3 DNA: TGTGCCAGTAATGTCTGGGGAGCAGATACGCAGTATTTT. This gives the protein CASNVWGADTQYF.

The chain joins TRBV11-3 to TRBJ2-7, with 8 bases fitting TRBD2. CDR1 and CDR2 (germline): SGHNT, YENEEA. The CDR3 is made up of 13 amino acids. The V and J ends lost 3 bases and 3 bases, in that order; junction bases with no gene match: 1. The CDR3 sequence: CASSFGGDYEQYF. The CDR3 coding sequence is TGTGCCAGCAGCTTCGGGGGGGACTACGAGCAGTACTTC.

This chain uses TRBV5-1 with TRBJ1-2, with a tentative D call TRBD1 (5 bases). Germline V gene sequence: CDR1 SGHRS, CDR2 YFSETQ. This CDR3 is 15 amino acids long. V lost 4 bases and J lost 3, with 16 bases in between. CDR3 DNA: TGCGCCAGCAGCCCACTACCGGGACTGGACTATGGCTACACCTTC. Protein product: CASSPLPGLDYGYTF.

The chain is built from TRBV2 and TRBJ2-5, with D possibly TRBD1 on 5 matching bases. Trimming removed 7 bases at V and 4 bases at J, with 16 bases between. Looked up from germline, CDR1 is SNHLY and CDR2 is FYNNEI. The CDR3 is 14 residues long. This CDR3 is CASKGAGYPETQYF. The CDR3 coding sequence is TGTGCCAGCAAGGGCGCAGGGTACCCAGAGACCCAGTACTTC.

This chain links TRBV19 with TRBJ1-4, with D possibly being TRBD1 (5 bases). CDR1 LNHDA and CDR2 SQIVND come from the germline V gene (reference sequence). This CDR3 spans 15 amino acids. The V and J ends lost 3 bases and 0 bases respectively, with 8 bases between them. This CDR3 reads CASSMLQATNEKLFF. In nucleotides, the CDR3 is TGTGCCAGTAGTATGTTACAGGCAACTAATGAAAAACTGTTTTTT.

This rearrangement joins TRBV24-1 to TRBJ2-3, with 13 bases lining up with TRBD2. The CDR3 totals 15 residues. With V trimmed by 5 bases and J by 5 bases, 3 bases remained unmatched. Germline V gene lookup returns CDR1 KGHDR and CDR2 SFDVKD. CDR3 amino acids: CATSGTSGSGDTQYF. CDR3 sequence (DNA): TGTGCCACCAGTGGGACTAGCGGGAGTGGAGATACGCAGTATTTT.

This chain connects TRBV12-3 or TRBV12-4 to TRBJ2-4, with 10 bases identical to TRBD2. The CDR3 extends over 13 amino acids. V trimming: 5 bases; J trimming: 6 bases; junction bases outside the gene matches: 1. CDR3 in DNA: TGTGCCAGCAGTGCTAGCGGGGGAAACATTCAGTACTTC. Amino acids: CASSASGGNIQYF.

The chain combines TRBV5-1 with TRBJ1-3, with a possible D match to TRBD1 (5 bases). The CDR3 totals 15 residues. Germline V lookup: CDR1 SGHRS, CDR2 YFSETQ. Between the trimmed V and J ends, which lost 7 bases and 0 bases, there was a span of 14 bases. The chain's CDR3 is CASWEQANSGNTIYF. The CDR3 DNA reads as TGCGCCAGCTGGGAACAGGCAAACTCTGGAAACACCATATATTTT.

CDR3 protein: CASSQGHIYYEQYF. The CDR3 DNA reads TGTGCCAGCAGCCAAGGTCACATTTACTACGAGCAGTACTTC. The V call is TRBV3-1 (or the pseudogene TRBV3-2), the J call TRBJ2-7; no clear D. The CDR3 is made up of 14 amino acids. The germline V and J ends were trimmed by 1 base and 3 bases, with 10 bases remaining between them. The germline gives CDR1 LGHDT, CDR2 YNNKEL (reference sequence).

Only one count was recorded for this clone. The chain couples TRBV7-2 to TRBJ1-2; 10 bases align to TRBD1. The V gene's germline CDR1 is SGHTA and CDR2 FQGNSA. Trimming at V came to 5 bases and at J to 4 bases, leaving 10 bases not matched to a gene. The CDR3 has 16 amino acids. CDR3 DNA: TGTGCCAGCAGCCCCCTAGGGGACAGGGGAGGCTATGGCTACACCTTC. It codes for CASSPLGDRGGYGYTF.

The V gene is TRBV13, the J gene TRBJ1-1, with D maybe TRBD1 (5 bases). The ends were cut back, 5 bases at V and 1 base at J, with 32 bases in the middle. From germline, CDR1 is PRHDT and CDR2 FYEKMQ (reference sequence). The CDR3 is 21 amino acids. The CDR3 here is CASSPSLPDRQTPLSNTEAFF. As DNA, the CDR3 is TGTGCCAGCAGCCCGTCCCTTCCAGACAGACAGACCCCCCTATCGAACACTGAAGCTTTCTTT.

The chain has TRBV18 and TRBJ1-2, with 9 nucleotides matching TRBD1. V shed 4 bases, J shed 4 bases, and the junction held 4 bases outside the gene matches. This CDR3 spans 14 amino acids. Germline values: CDR1 KGHSH, CDR2 LQKENI. The CDR3 is CASSQNRGLYGYTF. The CDR3 coding sequence is TGTGCCAGCTCACAGAACAGGGGGCTCTATGGCTACACCTTC. The full variable domain, in which reference TRBV18 and TRBJ1-2 provide the parts outside the CDR3, is NAGVMQNPRHLVRRRGQEARLRCSPMKGHSHVYWYRQLPEEGLKFMVYLQKENIIDESGMPKERFSAEFPKEGPSILRIQQVVRGDSAAYFCASSQNRGLYGYTFGSGTRLTVV.

The chain links TRBV3-1 (or the pseudogene TRBV3-2) to TRBJ2-3; 11 bases map to TRBD2. V was clipped by 2 bases and J by 3 bases; unmatched bases: 1. Germline V lookup: CDR1 LGHDT, CDR2 YNNKEL (reference sequence). The CDR3 has 15 amino acids. For the CDR3, the DNA is TGTGCCAGCAGCCAATCTAGCGGGAGGACAGATACGCAGTATTTT. As protein: CASSQSSGRTDTQYF.

This clone was detected once. The chain combines TRBV19 with TRBJ1-1, with no clear D. CDR3 length: 15 amino acids. Trimming cost V 4 bases and J 0 bases, with 12 bases left between them. Germline V gene sequence: CDR1 LNHDA, CDR2 SQIVND (reference sequence). The CDR3 region is CASSKETTMNTEAFF. The CDR3 coding sequence is TGTGCCAGTAGTAAGGAGACCACCATGAACACTGAAGCTTTCTTT.

This clone was recorded a few times. V gene TRBV7-2 combines with J gene TRBJ1-2; 7 bases are shared with TRBD1. The CDR3 contains 15 residues. Losses at the gene ends were 3 bases for V and 0 bases for J; bases not matched to a gene: 4. Germline CDR1 is SGHTA and CDR2 is FQGNSA. CDR3 residues: CASSFIDRANYGYTF. The CDR3 DNA reads as TGTGCCAGCAGCTTCATCGACAGGGCTAACTATGGCTACACCTTC.

The V call is TRBV7-6, the J call TRBJ1-4, with 10 nucleotides matching TRBD1. The CDR3 sequence is 15 residues long. The ends lost 6 bases at V and 5 bases at J; junction bases unmatched: 6. Germline CDR1 is SGHVS and CDR2 is FNYEAQ. The CDR3 loop reads CASRKGGQGNEKLFF. In DNA, the CDR3 is TGTGCCAGCAGGAAAGGGGGACAGGGGAATGAAAAACTGTTTTTT.